This entry features one TCR beta chain sequence. Its antigen is currently unknown. The sample belongs to a study of shared clonotypes between healthy human individuals. Study context: A few men and a couple of women, aged 18 to 49, were donors. Per-donor plates numbered three CD4 naive, three CD4 memory, two CD8 naive and one CD8 memory. Broader study findings: As a rule, naive subsets had a larger estimated richness than memory subsets.

This CDR3 contains 14 residues. V was shortened by 5 bases and J by 0 bases, with 11 bases between the two germline ends. Per the germline V gene, CDR1 is SQVTM and CDR2 is ANQGSEA. Some clones are missing from TCRdb's copy, which holds only in-frame ones; the method was immunoSEQ multiplex PCR. The data show about 2.4 million clones, approximately 93% seen once. The TCR was taken from a man aged 18 to 30 in good health. Some clones in this sample may be carry-over from other donors' samples. The specimen was naive CD4+ T cells from PBMCs. The subset denotes: CD45RA+ positively selected. The V gene is TRBV29-1, the J gene TRBJ2-1; no firm D call. The CDR3 DNA follows: TGCAGCGTTTCCTTAGTTTCCTCCTACAATGAGCAGTTCTTC. This translates into CSVSLVSSYNEQFF.